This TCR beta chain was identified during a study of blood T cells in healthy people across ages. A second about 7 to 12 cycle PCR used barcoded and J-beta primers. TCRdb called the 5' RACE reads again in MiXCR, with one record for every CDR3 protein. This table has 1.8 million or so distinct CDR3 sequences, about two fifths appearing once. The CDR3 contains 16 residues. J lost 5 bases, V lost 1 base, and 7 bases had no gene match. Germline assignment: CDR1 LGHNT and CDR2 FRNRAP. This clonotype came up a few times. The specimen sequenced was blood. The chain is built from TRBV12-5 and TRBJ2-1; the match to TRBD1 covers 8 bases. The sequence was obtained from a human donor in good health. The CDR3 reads CASGLDRHRGDNEQFF. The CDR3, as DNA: TGTGCTAGTGGTTTGGATCGGCACAGGGGGGACAATGAGCAGTTCTTC.